This T cell receptor (beta chain) was found in a study of human T cells and chemical hapten exposure. Study as a whole: Mainly, slight library volume differences in the pool made TCR yields vary.

Per the germline V gene, CDR1 is MNHEY and CDR2 is SMNVEV (reference sequence). The CDR3 has 15 amino acids. The V end was cut by 4 bases, the J end by 5 bases, with 17 bases between. Time point meaning: patch test 1, 2 weeks after DPC sensitization. Treatment denoted: therapeutic diphenylcyclopropenone sensitization with weekly scalp DPC. Extraction of total RNA was performed on unfractionated whole blood. This clonotype appeared many times. The library tagged individual cDNA molecules with unique molecular identifiers. Each CDR3 protein gets one entry after TCRdb re-called the RACE reads with MiXCR. This table holds over 65,000 distinct CDR3 sequences, approximately 11% found once.

This receptor was obtained from a woman aged 45-59 years with alopecia areata. Some clones in this sample may be carry-over from other donors' samples. Sequenced here: whole blood, sampled in connection with sensitization to the hapten diphenylcyclopropenone (DPC). The chain employs TRBV27 and TRBJ1-2; no firm D call. This CDR3 reads CASSSAHRGGYGYTF. The CDR3 DNA sequence: TGTGCCAGCAGTTCCGCCCACCGCGGCGGGTATGGCTACACCTTC.